These 12 T cell receptor beta chains share one sample of origin, sequenced in a study of T cell changes during pregnancy in multiple sclerosis (dated by TCRdb to about 2019). Library preparation used the immunoSEQ multiplex PCR assay. In its TCRdb copy, this immuneACCESS table keeps in-frame sequences only and misses some clones. Where compared with another copy, unresolved V genes explain less than half of these, and the others have no known cause. The sample table contains 99,000 or so clones; only one count was recorded for approximately 94% of them. In total, the top ten clones hold over 0.85% of the sample. The input for sequencing was peripheral blood, taken after pregnancy. The receptor set was obtained from a female donor with multiple sclerosis, enrolled in a pregnancy study.

This sequence joins TRBV18 and TRBJ1-2, with TRBD1 identical over 8 bases. CDR3 length: 16 amino acids. The germline V gene has CDR1 KGHSH and CDR2 LQKENI. V lost 1 base and J lost 6; bases outside the gene matches: 10. The CDR3 sequence is CASSPLTTGENDGYTF. The CDR3 DNA is TGTGCCAGCTCACCACTCACGACAGGGGAGAATGATGGCTACACCTTC.

V is TRBV5-1 and J is TRBJ2-1; D is ambiguous. Trimming pared 4 bases from V and 3 bases from J, leaving 8 bases between. Germline lookup yields CDR1 SGHRS and CDR2 YFSETQ. This CDR3 has 13 amino acids. Here the CDR3 reads CASSPVLYNEQFF. Here the CDR3 DNA reads TGCGCCAGCAGCCCAGTGCTCTACAATGAGCAGTTCTTC. The whole variable domain, remainder taken from reference TRBV5-1 and TRBJ2-1, is KAGVTQTPRYLIKTRGQQVTLSCSPISGHRSVSWYQQTPGQGLQFLFEYFSETQRNKGNFPGRFSGRQFSNSRSEMNVSTLELGDSALYLCASSPVLYNEQFFGPGTRLTVL.

The gene calls are TRBV6-1 and TRBJ1-1, with TRBD1 as a possible D gene (6 bases). This CDR3 region has 12 residues. V lost 4 bases and J 8 bases, leaving 11 bases between the germline ends. Germline V gene lookup returns CDR1 MNHNS and CDR2 SASEGT. The chain's CDR3 is CASSVGASEAFF. The CDR3 nucleotides read TGTGCCAGCAGTGTGGGGGCTTCGGAAGCTTTCTTT.

The V gene is TRBV5-4, the J gene TRBJ1-1; TRBD1 matches 8 bases. J gave up 4 bases and V 0 bases, and 5 bases lay outside the gene matches. In germline, CDR1 is SGHNT, CDR2 YYREEE (reference sequence). This CDR3 is built from 15 residues. CDR3 loop: CASSLATGVGTEAFF. The CDR3 DNA reads TGTGCCAGCAGCTTGGCGACAGGGGTTGGCACTGAAGCTTTCTTT.

The chain employs TRBV4-1 and TRBJ2-7; 8 nucleotides match TRBD2. V was clipped by 1 base and J by 2 bases; unmatched bases: 7. The CDR3 loop spans 16 amino acids. The germline V gene has CDR1 MGHRA and CDR2 YSYEKL. The CDR3 loop is CASSQVNSGMTYEQYF. The CDR3, as DNA: TGCGCCAGCAGCCAAGTCAATAGCGGGATGACCTACGAGCAGTACTTC.

This chain joins TRBV18 and TRBJ2-5; 8 nucleotides agree with TRBD1. CDR3 length: 15 residues. V lost 6 bases, J lost 0 bases, and 6 bases stayed unmatched. Germline V CDR1 and CDR2: KGHSH, LQKENI. Here the CDR3 DNA reads TGTGCCAGCTCGATTGGGACAGGTCACCAAGAGACCCAGTACTTC. This codes for CASSIGTGHQETQYF.

J is TRBJ2-7 and V is TRBV2; TRBD2 agrees at 11 bases. J was trimmed by 0 bases and V by 9 bases; bases with no gene match: 13. Germline lookup yields CDR1 SNHLY and CDR2 FYNNEI. This CDR3 contains 17 residues. In DNA form, the CDR3 reads TGTGCCAGTAAAAGGACTAGCGGGCGCACGGTCTCCTACGAGCAGTACTTC. Encoded protein: CASKRTSGRTVSYEQYF.

The V call is TRBV15, the J call TRBJ2-3, with 10 nucleotides matching TRBD1. CDR3 size: 15 residues. Germline V gene sequence: CDR1 LNHNV, CDR2 YYDKDF (reference sequence). V was clipped by 3 bases and J by 5 bases; unmatched bases: 5. DNA for the CDR3: TGTGCCACCAGCAGCTACGGGACAGGGGAAGATACGCAGTATTTT. This sequence encodes CATSSYGTGEDTQYF.

The V call is TRBV2, the J call TRBJ2-1; D is perhaps TRBD1 (6 bases). Trimming stripped 6 bases from V and 1 base from J, with 13 bases between. The CDR3 extends over 15 amino acids. CDR1 SNHLY and CDR2 FYNNEI come from the germline V gene. The CDR3 loop is CASSVPGESYNEQFF. For the CDR3, the DNA is TGTGCCAGCAGCGTTCCAGGGGAGTCCTACAATGAGCAGTTCTTC.

The chain is built from TRBV11-2 and TRBJ2-6, with TRBD1 matching over 7 bases. Per germline, CDR1 SGHAT and CDR2 FQNNGV. The V segment lost 4 bases and the J segment 3 bases; nucleotides outside the gene matches: 9. This CDR3 contains 17 residues. CDR3: CASSWALQGYGANVLTF. The CDR3 DNA follows: TGTGCCAGCAGCTGGGCTTTACAGGGGTATGGGGCCAACGTCCTGACTTTC.

The chain recombines TRBV29-1 with TRBJ1-2; 9 nucleotides line up with TRBD1. V trimming: 6 bases; J trimming: 4 bases; junction bases outside the gene matches: 0. CDR1 SQVTM and CDR2 ANQGSEA come from the germline V gene. The CDR3 has 11 amino acids. CDR3 DNA sequence: TGCAGCGTGACAGGGGGCTATGGCTACACCTTC. The encoded protein is CSVTGGYGYTF.

Here the CDR3 DNA reads TGTGCCAGACAGGGGTGCAATCAGCCCCAGCATTTT. This codes for CARQGCNQPQHF. V and J are TRBV27 and TRBJ1-5; TRBD1 matches at 7 bases. Germline loops: CDR1 MNHEY, CDR2 SMNVEV (reference sequence). The CDR3 extends over 12 amino acids. Trimming at V came to 9 bases and at J to 2 bases, leaving 1 base not matched to a gene.